The 9 T cell receptor beta chains given below trace back to one sample, sequenced in a study of low-dose radiotherapy and immunotherapy resistance in tumors. First-strand cDNA used TRAV- and TRBV-specific primers, covering alpha and beta chains. Both a constant-region primer and a V-primer adapter served to amplify TCRs across 15 to 25 PCR cycles. TCRdb fed the reads into MiXCR, producing one record per CDR3 protein. The sample has about 89,000 distinct CDR3 sequences, roughly a tenth seen once. Time point of the sample: before trial treatment. The material sequenced was PBMCs, taken before treatment. Receptors were obtained from a male donor with prostate cancer.

This clonotype was found many times. The V call is TRBV7-2, the J call TRBJ2-7; 15 bases fit TRBD2. The V gene's germline CDR1 is SGHTA and CDR2 FQGNSA. CDR3 length equals 18 residues. The V segment lost 4 bases and the J segment 0 bases; nucleotides outside the gene matches: 7. CDR3 DNA sequence: TGTGCCAGCAGCTCTGGACTAGCGGGAGGGCGGAGCTCCTACGAGCAGTACTTC. This translates into CASSSGLAGGRSSYEQYF.

This clonotype occurred many times. V and J are TRBV20-1 and TRBJ2-1, with 7 bases that match TRBD2. Germline trimming cut 2 bases from V and 3 bases from J; bases unmatched to any gene: 4. Germline V gene lookup returns CDR1 DFQATT and CDR2 SNEGSKA (reference sequence). The CDR3 has 14 amino acids. In nucleotides, the CDR3 is TGCAGTGCTAGATCCTCTAGCGGCTACAATGAGCAGTTCTTC. Protein sequence: CSARSSSGYNEQFF.

In this sample, this clonotype turned up many times. CDR3 in amino acids: CASSVGGQGYSGANVLTF. CDR3 in DNA: TGTGCCAGCAGCGTAGGGGGACAGGGCTACTCTGGGGCCAACGTCCTGACTTTC. This chain connects TRBV9 to TRBJ2-6; 9 bases align to TRBD1. The V gene's germline CDR1 is SGDLS and CDR2 YYNGEE. The CDR3 sequence is 18 residues long. The trim removed 0 bases at V and 0 bases at J, leaving 4 bases unmatched.

This clonotype has ten or more counts. V is TRBV20-1 and J is TRBJ2-1, with D perhaps TRBD2 (5 bases). This CDR3 region has 13 residues. Germline V gene lookup returns CDR1 DFQATT and CDR2 SNEGSKA (reference sequence). V gave up 6 bases and J gave up 2 bases, with 11 bases separating them. The CDR3 spells CSASLAPYNEQFF. The CDR3 region has the DNA TGCAGTGCGAGTCTAGCCCCCTACAATGAGCAGTTCTTC.

This clonotype was picked up a small number of times. V and J are TRBV18 and TRBJ2-1; possible D gene TRBD1, 6 bases. The germline CDR1 and CDR2 sequences are KGHSH and LQKENI. V was pared by 4 bases and J by 10 bases, with 17 bases between. This CDR3 has 14 residues. DNA for the CDR3: TGTGCCAGCTCACGACGGACAGAGGATAGAGAGCAGTTCTTC. It is translated as CASSRRTEDREQFF.

The chain joins TRBV29-1 to TRBJ2-3; D is unclear. The CDR3 contains 14 residues. Germline V gene sequence: CDR1 SQVTM, CDR2 ANQGSEA. V lost 5 bases and J lost 1, with 13 bases in between. CDR3 residues: CSVTQVSGTDTQYF. The CDR3 region has the DNA TGCAGCGTTACCCAGGTATCGGGCACAGATACGCAGTATTTT.

The table lists this clonotype with many counts. This chain joins TRBV7-2 and TRBJ2-7; D not certain. CDR1 is SGHTA and CDR2 is FQGNSA in the germline V gene. CDR3 length: 14 residues. The V gene lost 8 bases and the J gene lost 0 bases, with 14 bases spanning the gap. DNA for the CDR3: TGTGCCAGCGGCACTTACAGCAGCTCCTACGAGCAGTACTTC. Its protein product is CASGTYSSSYEQYF. The variable domain in full, completed from reference TRBV7-2 and TRBJ2-7, reads GAGVSQSPSNKVTEKGKDVELRCDPISGHTALYWYRQSLGQGLEFLIYFQGNSAPDKSGLPSDRFSAERTGGSVSTLTIQRTQQEDSAVYLCASGTYSSSYEQYFGPGTRLTVT.

This clonotype was detected many times. The chain joins TRBV29-1 to TRBJ2-7; 11 bases are shared with TRBD2. Germline lookup yields CDR1 SQVTM and CDR2 ANQGSEA. The CDR3 is made up of 16 amino acids. Trimming cost V 4 bases and J 3 bases; bases outside gene matches: 11. CDR3 residues: CSVGGAGGLAVYEQYF. The CDR3, as DNA: TGCAGCGTTGGGGGGGCGGGGGGACTAGCGGTCTACGAGCAGTACTTC.

As for this clonotype: A read error is likely here: a far larger clone is one base away. This rearrangement joins TRBV28 to TRBJ2-7, with no clear D. V lost 4 bases, J lost 7 bases, and 8 bases lay in between. Germline CDR1 and CDR2: MDHEN and SYDVKM. The CDR3 length is 11 residues. The CDR3 bases are TGTGCCAGCAGTTCTGTGGGTGAGCAGTACTTC. This gives the protein CASSSVGEQYF.